This T cell receptor (beta chain) was captured in a study of graft-versus-host responses after intestinal transplantation (dated by TCRdb to the early 2020s). Regarding the research as a whole: Multivisceral, liver-intestinal, or isolated intestinal transplants were received by the recipients. Alloreactive clones were identified by sequencing pre-transplant mixed lymphocyte reaction products and comparing these products with unstimulated pre-transplant donor and recipient T cells. After intestinal transplantation, graft-versus-host and host-versus-graft alloreactive T cell clones were followed in the graft, circulation and bone marrow using bulk TCR-beta CDR3 sequencing. Anti-thymocyte globulin induction was given to all recipients, followed by maintenance tacrolimus and steroids for about 3 years. Rather than going through the commercial service, samples from three later patients were sequenced in-house on an Illumina MiSeq and processed with MiXCR. The cohort enrolled roughly 25 intestinal transplant recipients including one retransplant, and a few patients lacking pretransplant specimens were excluded. Donor T cell macrochimerism was defined as a peak of at least 4% donor T cells among recipient peripheral blood mononuclear cells.

With respect to this clone: Its antigen is unknown. Base-call qualities are not available, and no considerably larger clone is one nucleotide away.

Interpreted using the paper, the time point label stands for: cells obtained before transplantation from donor or recipient. CD3+CD4+ and CD3+CD8+ populations were FACS-sorted from unstimulated pre-transplant donor and recipient cells taken from spleen or lymph nodes. Points the paper makes about the study in general: Early after transplant, peak levels of circulating GvH clones were found to be associated with declines in HvG clones. In patients with donor T cell macrochimerism, the allografts had high GvH to HvG T cell clonal ratios. The relatively low number and heterogeneity of intestinal transplant patients limited the conclusions. GvH clones were found in recipient bone marrow, and some of the GvH clones appeared earlier in ileal mucosa or blood, which is consistent with an intestinal mucosal origin.

Libraries came from the immunoSEQ multiplex PCR assay. For most patients, genomic DNA was isolated with the Qiagen DNeasy Blood and Tissue Kit and shipped frozen to Adaptive Biotechnologies for TCR sequencing. High-throughput TCR-beta CDR3 sequencing of genomic DNA from most patients was performed by Adaptive Biotechnologies. From the authors' description of their analysis: TCR sequencing data for 15 to 20 patients were retrieved from Adaptive's ImmunoSEQ software; a few other patients were processed with MiXCR and VDJtools. To correct CD4 versus CD8 sorting errors, any sequence found in both subsets at a frequency ratio below 5:1 was removed. Because the origin of CDR3 nucleotide sequences shared between donor and recipient could not be assigned, those sequences were removed. At least 2-fold expansion over unstimulated cells and a minimum CFSE-low frequency of 0.002% (template counts) or 0.001% (read counts) were required for clones to be classified as alloreactive. Clones detected in sequenced pre-transplant spleen, lymph node, or MLR CFSE-low populations of the donor or recipient were defined as mappable. Cumulative frequency of alloreactive clones was calculated as a percentage of all sequences weighted by copy number. TCRdb took this table from immuneACCESS and kept in-frame rearrangements with V and J called. Such tables lack part of the clones; where checked against another copy, unresolved V genes explain under half of the gap, and the rest is unexplained. That table gives V, J and clone size, and the DNA gave D and trimming. In this sample the table shows about 130,000 clones, 80% to 95% of which occur a single time. Of the sample, about 0.2% falls within the top ten clones.

V is cut by 0 bases and J by 0 bases, and the space between the germline ends is 10 bases. From a lookup of the germline V gene (reference sequence), CDR1 and CDR2 are MNHNY and SVGAGI. The CDR3 covers 16 residues, taking in both the cysteine and the phenylalanine. Of the read, only the CDR3 DNA is kept; its 48 bases are in frame from base 1. This clonotype was obtained from a human donor who received an intestinal transplant. The chain uses TRBV6-6 and TRBJ2-3; no D gene is confidently identified. The material was unstimulated CD4+ T cells sorted from spleen or lymph node cells, obtained before intestinal transplant. The CDR3 here reads CASSYSVPLSTDTQYF. The DNA sequence follows: TGTGCCAGCAGTTACTCGGTCCCCTTGAGCACAGATACGCAGTATTTT.